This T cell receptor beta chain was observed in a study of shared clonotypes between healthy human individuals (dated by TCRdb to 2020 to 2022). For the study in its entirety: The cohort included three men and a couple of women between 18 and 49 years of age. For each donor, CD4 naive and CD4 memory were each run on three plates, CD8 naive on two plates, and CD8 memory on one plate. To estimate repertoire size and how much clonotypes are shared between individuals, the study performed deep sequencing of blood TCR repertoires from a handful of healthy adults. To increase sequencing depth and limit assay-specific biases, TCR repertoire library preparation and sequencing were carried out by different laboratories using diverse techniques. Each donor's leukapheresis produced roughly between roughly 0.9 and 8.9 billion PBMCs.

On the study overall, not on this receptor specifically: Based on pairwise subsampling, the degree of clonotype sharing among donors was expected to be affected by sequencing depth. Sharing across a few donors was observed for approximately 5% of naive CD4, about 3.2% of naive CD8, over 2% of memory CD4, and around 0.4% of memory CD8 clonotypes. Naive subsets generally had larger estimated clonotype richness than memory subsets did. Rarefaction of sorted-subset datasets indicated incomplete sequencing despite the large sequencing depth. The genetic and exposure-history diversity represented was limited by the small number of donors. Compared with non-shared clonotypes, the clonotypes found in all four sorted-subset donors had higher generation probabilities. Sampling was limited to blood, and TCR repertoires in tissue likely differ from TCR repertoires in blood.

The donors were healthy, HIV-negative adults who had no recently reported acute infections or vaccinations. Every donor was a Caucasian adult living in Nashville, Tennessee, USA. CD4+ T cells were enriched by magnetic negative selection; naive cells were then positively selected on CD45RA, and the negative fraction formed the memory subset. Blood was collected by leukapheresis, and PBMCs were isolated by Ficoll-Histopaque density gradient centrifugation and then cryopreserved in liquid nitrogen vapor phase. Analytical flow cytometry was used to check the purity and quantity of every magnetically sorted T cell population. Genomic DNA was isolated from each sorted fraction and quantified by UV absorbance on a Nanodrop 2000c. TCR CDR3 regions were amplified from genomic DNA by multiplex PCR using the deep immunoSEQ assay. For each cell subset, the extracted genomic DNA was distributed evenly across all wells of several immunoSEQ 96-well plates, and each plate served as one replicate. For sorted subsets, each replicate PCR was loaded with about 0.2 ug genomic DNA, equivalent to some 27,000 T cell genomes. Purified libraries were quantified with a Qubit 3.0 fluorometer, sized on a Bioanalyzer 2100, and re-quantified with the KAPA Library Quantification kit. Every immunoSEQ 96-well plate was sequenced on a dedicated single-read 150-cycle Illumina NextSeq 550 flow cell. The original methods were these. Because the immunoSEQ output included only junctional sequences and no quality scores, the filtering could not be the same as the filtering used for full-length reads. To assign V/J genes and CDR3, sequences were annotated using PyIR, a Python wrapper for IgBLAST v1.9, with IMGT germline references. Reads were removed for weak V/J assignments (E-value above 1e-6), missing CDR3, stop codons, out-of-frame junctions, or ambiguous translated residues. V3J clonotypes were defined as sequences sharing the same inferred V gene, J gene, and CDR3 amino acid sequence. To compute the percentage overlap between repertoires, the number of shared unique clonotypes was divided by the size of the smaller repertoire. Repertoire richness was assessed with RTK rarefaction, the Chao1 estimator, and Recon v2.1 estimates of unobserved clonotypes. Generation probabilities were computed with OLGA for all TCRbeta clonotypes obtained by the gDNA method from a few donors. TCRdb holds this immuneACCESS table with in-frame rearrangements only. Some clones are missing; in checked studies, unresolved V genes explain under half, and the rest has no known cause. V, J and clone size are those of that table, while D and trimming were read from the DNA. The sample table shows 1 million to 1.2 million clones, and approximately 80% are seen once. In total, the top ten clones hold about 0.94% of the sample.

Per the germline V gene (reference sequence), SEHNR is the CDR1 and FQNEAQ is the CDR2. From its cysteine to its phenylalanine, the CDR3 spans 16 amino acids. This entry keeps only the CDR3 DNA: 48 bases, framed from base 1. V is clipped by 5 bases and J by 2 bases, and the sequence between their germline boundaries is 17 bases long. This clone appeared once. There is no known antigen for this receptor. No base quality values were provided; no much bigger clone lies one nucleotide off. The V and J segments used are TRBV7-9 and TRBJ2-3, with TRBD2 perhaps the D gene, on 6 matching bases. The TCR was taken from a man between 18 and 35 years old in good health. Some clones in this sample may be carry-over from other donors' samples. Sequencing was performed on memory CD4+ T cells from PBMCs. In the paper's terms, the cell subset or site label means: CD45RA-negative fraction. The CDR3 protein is CASSGRRGLSTDTQYF. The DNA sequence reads TGTGCCAGCAGCGGTCGGAGGGGATTGTCCACAGATACGCAGTATTTT.